This record looks at one TCR beta chain sequence and its context. Its antigen remains undetermined. It has no much larger one-base neighbor in the sample; base qualities were not kept. Taken with the paper, the label for treatment or condition translates to: allogeneic hematopoietic cell transplantation with graft depleted of TCRalphabeta T cells and CD19 B cells. TCRalphabeta/CD19-depleted allogeneic hematopoietic cell grafts were given to the transplant recipients, all of whom were children. The data stem from a study of T-cell reconstitution after alpha-beta-depleted transplantation in children (TCRdb year 2016). Regarding the study in general: Using TCR repertoire profiling, the study followed T-cell immune reconstitution in a quantitative way in children after TCRalphabeta/CD19-depleted allogeneic hematopoietic cell transplantation.

The paper's findings and limits, for the study overall: In some patients, the high TCRbeta diversity seen at day 60 was put down to recipient T cells and intrathymic progenitors that had survived conditioning. Hyperexpanded clone frequencies declined over subsequent months; after one year, T-cell counts and TCRbeta diversity were mostly attributed to newly produced T cells. The apparently early alphabetaT-cell count recovery about two months after transplant was reportedly dependent on only several hundred rapidly expanded clones derived from non-depleted graft cells.

The library was generated by PCR. Reads for this sample came from an Illumina HiSeq 2500. TCR library preparation used molecular barcoding, with unique molecular identifiers applied to normalize quantification of the TCRbeta repertoire. Using fastp at Q25 and MiXCR, TCRdb reprocessed the public reads and kept productive beta chains. Rows with a matching CDR3 protein are joined into one entry that keeps the most common DNA and genes. The sample table holds 450,000 to 600,000 distinct CDR3 sequences, of which roughly a tenth were seen once. In total, the top ten clones hold approximately 2% of the sample. This TCR was sampled from a child aged 2-15 years with inherited bone marrow failure, due to receive a stem cell transplant. This specimen was PBMCs, taken before TCRalphabeta/CD19-depleted stem cell transplant.

The encoded CDR3 is CSVGWGYEQYF. Read as DNA, the sequence is TGCAGCGTTGGGTGGGGCTACGAGCAGTACTTC. The rearranged chain carries TRBV29-1 and TRBJ2-7; the D gene is not confidently resolved. Reading from cysteine to phenylalanine, the CDR3 counts 11 amino acids. Kept here is only the CDR3 DNA, which spans 33 bases and is read in frame from base 1. The germline V gene specifies SQVTM as CDR1 and ANQGSEA as CDR2. The germline ends are 7 bases apart after V is trimmed by 4 bases and J by 3 bases.